Listed below are T cell receptor beta chains from one sample, sequenced in a study of blood T cell repertoires in COVID-19. Sequencing used immunoSEQ multiplex PCR; TCRdb keeps in-frame clones, though not all of them. The sample has hundreds of thousands of clones, under 90% seen once; the top ten hold less than 4.5%. Input material: PBMCs or T cells enriched from blood (not recorded which). The receptors originated from a man aged 30-40 years who had recovered from COVID-19. The CDR3 runs from the conserved cysteine through the conserved F or W. A D gene is named only where the DNA matches it firmly. Some rows have no size entry. The others give once, few or many, or a class for an expanded clone.

v_gene,d_gene,abundance,j_gene,CDR3nt,CDR3aa
TRBV7-9,.,.,TRBJ1-2,TGTGCCAGCAGCTTCGGGGGGAACTATGGCTACACCTTC,CASSFGGNYGYTF
TRBV6-5,TRBD2,.,TRBJ2-7,TGTGCCAGCAGCAGACTAGCGTCCGAGCAGTACTTC,CASSRLASEQYF
TRBV14,TRBD1,.,TRBJ2-1,TGTGCCAGCAGGCCGGGACAGGGGGGCGATGAGCAGTTCTTC,CASRPGQGGDEQFF
TRBV6-5,.,.,TRBJ2-5,TGTGCCAGCACTATGAGTTTACAAGAGACCCAGTACTTC,CASTMSLQETQYF
TRBV6-5,.,once,TRBJ1-4,TGTGCCAGCAGTTACGACGTTACGGCCATTTCGGGGAAACTGTTTTTT,CASSYDVTAISGKLFF
TRBV5-1,.,.,TRBJ2-6,TGCGCCAGCAGCTTGGCTGGTGGGCTCTCTGGGGCCAACGTCCTGACTTTC,CASSLAGGLSGANVLTF
TRBV6-5,.,.,TRBJ2-5,TGTGCCAGCAGAACCGGGGGTGAGACCCAGTACTTC,CASRTGGETQYF
TRBV7-9,TRBD1,once,TRBJ1-2,TGTGCCAGCAGCTCGGGACAGGGGCTTAACGGCTACACCTTC,CASSSGQGLNGYTF
TRBV12-3/TRBV12-4,.,.,TRBJ1-2,TGTGCCAGCAGTGTTATGGGAGGGGCTGGCTACACCTTC,CASSVMGGAGYTF
TRBV3-1/TRBV3-2,.,.,TRBJ2-5,TGTGCCAGCAGCCTGCACGGGGTCCGGGAGACCCAGTACTTC,CASSLHGVRETQYF
TRBV24-1,.,.,TRBJ2-5,TGTGCCACCAGTGGGGGGACTTACCAAGAGACCCAGTACTTC,CATSGGTYQETQYF
TRBV3-1/TRBV3-2,TRBD2,.,TRBJ2-7,TGTGCCAGCAGCCAACTAGCGGGAGCCTACGAGCAGTACTTC,CASSQLAGAYEQYF
TRBV10-3,TRBD2,.,TRBJ2-3,TGTGCCATCAGTGGGACTAGCGGGGGCGCAGATACGCAGTATTTT,CAISGTSGGADTQYF
TRBV6-4,TRBD1,.,TRBJ1-1,TGTGCCAGCAGACCCAGACAGGGTTTGAGTGAAGCTTTCTTT,CASRPRQGLSEAFF
TRBV15,.,.,TRBJ1-3,TGTGCCACCAGCAGAGGTCCGGCGGGGGCGGGTGGAAACACCATATATTTT,CATSRGPAGAGGNTIYF
TRBV2,.,.,TRBJ1-6,TGTGCCAGCAGTGGGTCAGGGATATCACCCCTCCACTTT,CASSGSGISPLHF
TRBV15,.,few,TRBJ2-2,TGTGCCACCAGCAGATTGGGGGCAAACGGGGAGCTGTTTTTT,CATSRLGANGELFF
TRBV11-2,TRBD2,.,TRBJ2-5,TGTGCCAGCAAAAGACTAGCGGGGGACCAAGAGACCCAGTACTTC,CASKRLAGDQETQYF
TRBV28,.,.,TRBJ1-1,TGTGCCAGCAGTTTTGAACAGGAGAACACTGAAGCTTTCTTT,CASSFEQENTEAFF
TRBV2,.,.,TRBJ1-5,TGTGCCAGCAGTGGGAGGACAGATAGCAATCAGCCCCAGCATTTT,CASSGRTDSNQPQHF
TRBV18,.,once,TRBJ2-3,TGTGCCAGCTCACCACAGGGGACAGATACGCAGTATTTT,CASSPQGTDTQYF
TRBV5-1,.,.,TRBJ2-1,TGCGCCAGCAGCTTGGCCAAAACAATCGATGAGCAGTTCTTC,CASSLAKTIDEQFF
TRBV7-9,TRBD1,.,TRBJ1-2,TGTGCCAGCAGTGGACAGGGACAAAACTATGGCTACACCTTC,CASSGQGQNYGYTF
TRBV11-3,.,.,TRBJ2-1,TGTGCCAGCAGCTTAGACTACTCCTACAATGAGCAGTTCTTC,CASSLDYSYNEQFF
TRBV7-2,TRBD2,few,TRBJ2-6,TGTGCCAGCAGCCTTAGCGGGGGGTCTGGGGCCAACGTCCTGACTTTC,CASSLSGGSGANVLTF
TRBV6-5,TRBD1,.,TRBJ2-7,TGTGCCAGCAGACGATCGACAGGGGGGCCCTACGAGCAGTACTTC,CASRRSTGGPYEQYF
TRBV29-1,.,.,TRBJ2-3,TGCAGCGTCAGTCCCCGAAGCGCAGATACGCAGTATTTT,CSVSPRSADTQYF
TRBV27,TRBD1,few,TRBJ1-3,TGTGCCAGCAGTCCGGACAGGAGAGCTGGAAACACCATATATTTT,CASSPDRRAGNTIYF
TRBV19,.,once,TRBJ1-4,TGTGCCAGTAGAGTTCCAGGGGCGATGAGAAAACTGTTTTTT,CASRVPGAMRKLFF
TRBV7-2,TRBD1,.,TRBJ2-4,TGTGCCAGCAGCTTAGCGGGACAGGCCTTCCACGGAAACATTCAGTACTTC,CASSLAGQAFHGNIQYF
TRBV7-9,.,.,TRBJ1-1,TGTGCCAGCAGCTTAGAAACAGGACTGAACACTGAAGCTTTCTTT,CASSLETGLNTEAFF
TRBV4-1,TRBD2,.,TRBJ2-1,TGCGCCAGCAGCCAAGAAATCCGGGGCCTAGGGTCTAGCGGCTCTCAGTTCTTC,CASSQEIRGLGSSGSQFF
TRBV14,.,.,TRBJ2-5,TGTGCCAGCAGCCAAGATCCGGCCCAGTACTTC,CASSQDPAQYF
TRBV15,.,.,TRBJ2-1,TGTGCCACCAGCAGATCACGACAGAACAATGAGCAGTTCTTC,CATSRSRQNNEQFF
TRBV6-6,TRBD1,few,TRBJ1-5,TGTGCCAGCAGTCAGAGACAGGGGGTGCCCCAGCATTTT,CASSQRQGVPQHF
TRBV7-9,.,.,TRBJ2-3,TGTGCCAGCAGCTTCAGGGGGGAAGGGATCGCAGATACGCAGTATTTT,CASSFRGEGIADTQYF
TRBV27,.,few,TRBJ1-5,TGTGCCAGCAGTCTGTCAGGATATAGCAATCAGCCCCAGCATTTT,CASSLSGYSNQPQHF
TRBV6-4,.,.,TRBJ2-7,TGTGCCAGCAGCCCGGGGGCGGGAGATTCCTACGAGCAGTACTTC,CASSPGAGDSYEQYF
TRBV3-1/TRBV3-2,TRBD2,.,TRBJ2-1,TGTGCCAGCAGCATAAGCGGGGGGCCCTACAATGAGCAGTTCTTC,CASSISGGPYNEQFF
TRBV7-9,.,.,TRBJ1-2,TGTGCCAGCAGCCCCTCGGCAGGGTATGGCTACACCTTC,CASSPSAGYGYTF
TRBV23-1,TRBD1,.,TRBJ1-2,TGCGCCAGGACAGGGGGCGCGCAACCCAACTATGGCTACACCTTC,CARTGGAQPNYGYTF
TRBV27,.,.,TRBJ1-6,TGTGCCAGCAGTTCATTTAGGGGAACCTATAATTCACCCCTCCACTTT,CASSSFRGTYNSPLHF
TRBV18,TRBD2,.,TRBJ2-7,TGTGCCAGCTCACGGACTAGCGGGAGTTTCTACGAGCAGTACTTC,CASSRTSGSFYEQYF
TRBV30,.,few,TRBJ2-1,TGTGCCTGGAGGGTCGGAGATTACAATGAGCAGTTCTTC,CAWRVGDYNEQFF
TRBV5-1,TRBD1,.,TRBJ1-6,TGCGCCAGCAGCTCCGGGACAGGAAATAATTCACCCCTCCACTTT,CASSSGTGNNSPLHF
TRBV3-1/TRBV3-2,.,.,TRBJ1-2,TGTGCCAGCACCGACAGTCCCTCTAACTATGGCTACACCTTC,CASTDSPSNYGYTF
TRBV25-1,TRBD1,.,TRBJ2-3,TGTGCCAGCAGTGGCAGGACAGGAAAATTCACAGATACGCAGTATTTT,CASSGRTGKFTDTQYF
TRBV19,.,once,TRBJ1-1,TGTGCCAGTAATGTAGGGAGGGGGACGGACACTGAAGCTTTCTTT,CASNVGRGTDTEAFF
TRBV5-4,.,.,TRBJ1-1,TGTGCCAGCAGCCCTGGCAGGGGCCAGAACACTGAAGCTTTCTTT,CASSPGRGQNTEAFF
TRBV2,TRBD1,.,TRBJ2-5,TGTGCCAGCAGGAGGGACAGACAAGAGACCCAGTACTTC,CASRRDRQETQYF
TRBV30,.,.,TRBJ1-2,TGTGCCTGGGCCCGGGGGGGTACAGTTAACTATGGCTACACCTTC,CAWARGGTVNYGYTF
TRBV27,TRBD2,.,TRBJ2-5,TGTGCCAGCAGCGGCTTGGGCGGGGGGGCCCAAGAGACCCAGTACTTC,CASSGLGGGAQETQYF
TRBV12-2,.,.,TRBJ1-1,TGTGCACCTCCCGACAGTGAATCCGAAGCTTTCTTT,CAPPDSESEAFF
TRBV6-5,TRBD1,.,TRBJ2-7,TGTGCCAGCAGCACGCCGGGACAGGGCTACGAGCAGTACTTC,CASSTPGQGYEQYF
TRBV4-1,.,few,TRBJ1-5,TGCGCCAGCAGCCAAGAGATCGGGTTTTGGCAGCCCCAGCATTTT,CASSQEIGFWQPQHF
TRBV30,.,once,TRBJ1-4,TGTGCCTGGAGTGGCGGGAGAGCAACTAATGAAAAACTGTTTTTT,CAWSGGRATNEKLFF
TRBV4-1,TRBD2,.,TRBJ2-7,TGCGCCAGCAGCCAGATACCCCAGGGACTAGCGGATTACGAGCAGTACTTC,CASSQIPQGLADYEQYF
TRBV24-1,.,.,TRBJ1-2,TGTGCCACCAGTGATACGTCGACGGGTGACTATGGCTACACCTTC,CATSDTSTGDYGYTF
TRBV19,TRBD1,.,TRBJ1-3,TGTGCCAGTAGCCGCGGGACAGGGCTCCCTCCCTCTGGAAACACCATATATTTT,CASSRGTGLPPSGNTIYF
TRBV27,TRBD2,.,TRBJ2-5,TGTGCCAGCAGGGGCAGACTAGCGGGGGAGCTGTACCAAGAGACCCAGTACTTC,CASRGRLAGELYQETQYF